These 30 T cell receptor beta chains were all obtained from the same sample, sequenced in a study of cytotoxic CD8 clonotypes in ibrutinib-treated CLL. Repertoires were generated with immunoSEQ multiplex PCR, while TCRdb's copy carries only in-frame clones and drops some. The top ten hold 4.6% of the sample, which has under 200,000 clones, about four fifths seen once. The source was PBMCs, collected after 24 months of ibrutinib treatment. The receptors originated from a human donor with chronic lymphocytic leukemia.

This clone came up once. The chain uses TRBV27 and TRBJ2-1; D is undetermined. Germline loops: CDR1 MNHEY, CDR2 SMNVEV (reference sequence). CDR3 length equals 15 residues. V lost 10 bases to trimming and J lost 1 base, with 17 bases between them. CDR3 residues: CATHIRWGSYNEQFF. The CDR3 DNA reads as TGTGCCACCCACATTCGGTGGGGTTCCTACAATGAGCAGTTCTTC.

This rearrangement joins TRBV14 to TRBJ1-2; 7 bases map to TRBD1. V dropped 0 bases and J dropped 4; count of bases not matched to a gene: 5. The germline V gene encodes CDR1 SGHDN and CDR2 FVKESK. This CDR3 contains 15 residues. This CDR3 is CASSQDQGGRYGYTF. The CDR3, as DNA: TGTGCCAGCAGCCAAGATCAGGGGGGCCGCTATGGCTACACCTTC.

CDR3 protein: CASSLAGTRETQYF. DNA of the CDR3: TGTGCCAGCAGTTTAGCGGGGACAAGAGAGACCCAGTACTTC. The chain is built from TRBV2 and TRBJ2-5, with TRBD2 matching over 8 bases. From germline, CDR1 is SNHLY and CDR2 FYNNEI. The CDR3 runs to 14 residues. The trim removed 5 bases at V and 4 bases at J, leaving 6 bases unmatched.

The chain combines TRBV7-2 with TRBJ1-1; possibly TRBD1 for D (6 bases). Germline V gene data show CDR1 as SGHTA and CDR2 as FQGNSA. Trimming stripped 4 bases from V and 4 bases from J, with 19 bases between. CDR3 size: 16 residues. The CDR3 spells CASSWNRDGRATEAFF. The CDR3 DNA follows: TGTGCCAGCAGCTGGAACAGGGATGGGCGAGCCACTGAAGCTTTCTTT.

This clone was recorded once. The V gene is TRBV29-1, the J gene TRBJ1-2; D unclear. Germline CDR1 SQVTM, CDR2 ANQGSEA. The CDR3 covers 12 residues. V was pared by 7 bases and J by 2 bases, with 11 bases between. The CDR3 loop reads CSASDKNYGYTF. The CDR3, as DNA: TGCAGCGCCTCAGACAAGAACTATGGCTACACCTTC.

As regards this clone: At one end the junction does not follow the germline gene, possibly because of a read error. This sequence joins TRBV7-7 and TRBJ2-5, with D possibly TRBD2 on 5 matching bases. The CDR3 extends over 15 amino acids. Germline V gene data show CDR1 as SSHAT and CDR2 as FNYEAQ (reference sequence). CDR3 bases: TGTGCTAGCAGCTTCCAGCCCGGATCGGGGGAGACCCAGTACTTC. Protein sequence: CASSFQPGSGETQYF. Complete variable domain (other parts from reference TRBV7-7 and TRBJ2-5): GAGVSQSPRYKVTKRGQDVTLRCDPISSHATLYWYQQALGQGPEFLTYFNYEAQPDKSGLPSDRFSAERPEGSISTLTIQRTEQRDSAMYRCASSFQPGSGETQYFGPGTRLLVL.

This sequence joins TRBV19 and TRBJ2-1, with 12 nucleotides matching TRBD2. Germline CDR1 LNHDA, CDR2 SQIVND (reference sequence). This CDR3 has 14 amino acids. After removal of 9 bases from V and 7 bases from J, the junction contained 7 bases not matched to a gene. In DNA, the CDR3 is TGTGCCAGCAAACTAGCGGGGGGCCGTAATGAGCAGTTCTTC. Translated, it gives CASKLAGGRNEQFF.

The genes are TRBV9 and TRBJ2-2, with 8 bases matching TRBD2. V was pared by 1 base and J by 5 bases, with 7 bases of the junction left unmatched. CDR1 is SGDLS and CDR2 is YYNGEE in the germline V gene. The CDR3 contains 16 residues. The CDR3 region is CASSVSSGSVTGELFF. The CDR3 DNA follows: TGTGCCAGCAGCGTATCCAGCGGGAGTGTAACCGGGGAGCTGTTTTTT. The full variable domain, with the rest looked up from reference TRBV9 and TRBJ2-2, is DSGVTQTPKHLITATGQRVTLRCSPRSGDLSVYWYQQSLDQGLQFLIQYYNGEERAKGNILERFSAQQFPDLHSELNLSSLELGDSALYFCASSVSSGSVTGELFFGEGSRLTVL.

This chain links TRBV7-9 with TRBJ1-1; 7 bases fit TRBD1. The length of the CDR3 is 15 residues. Germline V lookup: CDR1 SEHNR, CDR2 FQNEAQ (reference sequence). The trim removed 5 bases at V and 5 bases at J, leaving 11 bases unmatched. In nucleotides, the CDR3 is TGTGCCAGCAGCCCGGGCTGGGACAGAGGGACTGAAGCTTTCTTT. Translated, it gives CASSPGWDRGTEAFF.

This chain links TRBV7-2 with TRBJ1-4; TRBD1 matches at 8 bases. This CDR3 spans 16 amino acids. CDR1 is SGHTA, CDR2 FQGNSA, per germline. V dropped 1 base and J dropped 10; count of bases not matched to a gene: 11. The CDR3: CASSLEFGTGGGKLFF. As DNA, the CDR3 is TGTGCCAGCAGCTTAGAGTTTGGGACAGGAGGCGGAAAACTGTTTTTT. Supplemented by reference TRBV7-2 and TRBJ1-4, the full variable domain reads GAGVSQSPSNKVTEKGKDVELRCDPISGHTALYWYRQSLGQGLEFLIYFQGNSAPDKSGLPSDRFSAERTGGSVSTLTIQRTQQEDSAVYLCASSLEFGTGGGKLFFGSGTQLSVL.

V and J are TRBV5-4 and TRBJ2-1, with D possibly TRBD2 on 6 matching bases. CDR3 length: 15 residues. Trimming took off 2 bases at V and 2 bases at J, with 11 bases between the two ends. Germline CDR1 and CDR2: SGHNT and YYREEE (reference sequence). DNA for the CDR3: TGTGCCAGCAGCTTTTTAGCGGAACCCTACAATGAGCAGTTCTTC. It specifies CASSFLAEPYNEQFF.

This clone was found once. This chain links TRBV15 with TRBJ1-1; TRBD1 might be the D (6 bases). Germline assignment: CDR1 LNHNV and CDR2 YYDKDF (reference sequence). The CDR3 loop spans 14 amino acids. Deletions cut 7 bases from V and 3 bases from J, with 15 bases between. The CDR3 bases are TGTGCCACCACCCGAGGCAGGGGCGACACTGAAGCTTTCTTT. Translated: CATTRGRGDTEAFF.

This chain connects TRBV28 to TRBJ2-7, with D perhaps matching TRBD2 (6 bases). V was shortened by 2 bases and J by 4 bases, with 15 bases between the two germline ends. The V gene's germline CDR1 is MDHEN and CDR2 SYDVKM. There are 15 residues in the CDR3. The CDR3 coding sequence is TGTGCCAGCAGTTTAGGAGGGAGTAGTATTTACGAGCAGTACTTC. Protein: CASSLGGSSIYEQYF.

The chain uses TRBV28 and TRBJ1-2, with 8 bases matching TRBD1. V was pared by 2 bases and J by 1 base, with 6 bases of the junction left unmatched. CDR3 length equals 16 residues. Germline CDR1 MDHEN, CDR2 SYDVKM. The chain's CDR3 is CASSLIAGGVNYGYTF. The CDR3 DNA reads as TGTGCCAGCAGTTTAATCGCAGGGGGCGTTAACTATGGCTACACCTTC.

The chain uses TRBV15 and TRBJ2-4; D is ambiguous. Trimming shortened V by 0 bases and J by 3 bases, and 9 bases separated the two germline ends. This CDR3 is built from 15 residues. The germline V gene has CDR1 LNHNV and CDR2 YYDKDF (reference sequence). CDR3 nucleotide sequence: TGTGCCACCAGCAGAGAATCGGGCGGCAAAAACATTCAGTACTTC. This gives the protein CATSRESGGKNIQYF.

The chain uses TRBV9 and TRBJ2-5; perhaps TRBD2 as D (6 bases). This CDR3 is 14 amino acids long. Per the germline V gene, CDR1 is SGDLS and CDR2 is YYNGEE. Between the trimmed V and J ends, which lost 3 bases and 7 bases, there was a span of 16 bases. CDR3 coding DNA: TGTGCCAGCAGCGGGGACTCCCCGGTCGGGACCCAGTACTTC. Translation gives CASSGDSPVGTQYF. Together with reference TRBV9 and TRBJ2-5, the CDR3 gives the full variable domain: DSGVTQTPKHLITATGQRVTLRCSPRSGDLSVYWYQQSLDQGLQFLIQYYNGEERAKGNILERFSAQQFPDLHSELNLSSLELGDSALYFCASSGDSPVGTQYFGPGTRLLVL.

The chain combines TRBV2 with TRBJ1-1; TRBD1 is a possible D gene (5 bases). CDR1 and CDR2 (germline): SNHLY, FYNNEI. The CDR3 runs to 14 residues. Trimming left V 7 bases short and J 1 base short, with 13 bases between. DNA for the CDR3: TGTGCCAGCACAAGGGACGGCAAGAACACTGAAGCTTTCTTT. Protein: CASTRDGKNTEAFF.

V usage is TRBV6-6 and J usage is TRBJ2-7, with D maybe TRBD2 (6 bases). Germline V lookup: CDR1 MNHNY, CDR2 SVGAGI (reference sequence). V was cut by 3 bases and J by 6 bases, with 18 bases left in between. The CDR3 extends over 15 amino acids. This CDR3 is CASSYLWDSQSEQYF. The CDR3 DNA reads TGTGCCAGCAGTTATTTGTGGGACTCCCAAAGCGAGCAGTACTTC.

This sequence joins TRBV7-2 and TRBJ2-6; TRBD1 might be the D (5 bases). Trimming removed 2 bases at V and 0 bases at J, with 8 bases between. Germline values: CDR1 SGHTA, CDR2 FQGNSA. The CDR3 has 16 amino acids. The CDR3, as DNA: TGTGCCAGCAGCTTAACAGGAACCTCTGGGGCCAACGTCCTGACTTTC. This encodes CASSLTGTSGANVLTF.

V usage is TRBV9 and J usage is TRBJ2-1; 8 bases map to TRBD2. The CDR3 totals 14 residues. The trim removed 2 bases at V and 8 bases at J, leaving 6 bases unmatched. Germline-derived CDR1 and CDR2 are SGDLS and YYNGEE. This CDR3 is CASSVGLVPDEQFF. The CDR3 region has the DNA TGTGCCAGCAGCGTGGGACTAGTTCCCGATGAGCAGTTCTTC.

This clone was observed a handful of times. This chain's CDR3 is CASSPVRSRADTQYF. Here the CDR3 DNA reads TGTGCCAGCAGCCCAGTGAGGTCGAGGGCAGATACGCAGTATTTT. The V gene is TRBV7-2, the J gene TRBJ2-3; D perhaps matches TRBD2 (5 bases). The germline V gene has CDR1 SGHTA and CDR2 FQGNSA. V was pared by 5 bases and J by 4 bases, with 16 bases between. The CDR3 spans 15 residues.

This chain uses TRBV7-2 with TRBJ1-2; D call uncertain. Looked up from germline, CDR1 is SGHTA and CDR2 is FQGNSA. This CDR3 is built from 12 residues. The ends were cut back, 3 bases at V and 6 bases at J, with 8 bases in the middle. CDR3 loop: CASSFRRDGYTF. The CDR3 DNA is TGTGCCAGCAGCTTCCGACGGGATGGCTACACCTTC.

The rearrangement links TRBV5-1 to TRBJ1-4, with D possibly matching TRBD1 (6 bases). Germline assignment: CDR1 SGHRS and CDR2 YFSETQ. This CDR3 is built from 18 residues. V lost 3 bases to trimming and J lost 7 bases, with 25 bases between them. The CDR3 protein is CASSSGQIALGGGEKLFF. Here the CDR3 DNA reads TGCGCCAGCAGCTCAGGACAGATTGCGTTAGGGGGTGGTGAAAAACTGTTTTTT.

The chain couples TRBV6-5 to TRBJ1-4; D remains unclear. This CDR3 contains 12 residues. Trimming pared 3 bases from V and 8 bases from J, leaving 7 bases between. Germline loops: CDR1 MNHEY, CDR2 SVGAGI. CDR3 protein: CASSYDAEKLFF. CDR3 sequence (DNA): TGTGCCAGCAGTTATGATGCAGAAAAACTGTTTTTT.

Only one count was recorded for this clone. V usage is TRBV7-8 and J usage is TRBJ2-7; 8 bases are shared with TRBD2. The CDR3 contains 15 residues. Per the germline V gene, CDR1 is SGHVS and CDR2 is FQNEAQ. V trimming: 2 bases; J trimming: 6 bases; junction bases outside the gene matches: 9. The CDR3 loop is CASSLWEGSGVEQYF. As DNA, the CDR3 is TGTGCCAGCAGCTTATGGGAGGGTAGCGGGGTCGAGCAGTACTTC.

The chain couples TRBV29-1 to TRBJ2-7; 9 bases line up with TRBD2. In germline, CDR1 is SQVTM, CDR2 ANQGSEA. The V segment lost 3 bases and the J segment 0 bases; nucleotides outside the gene matches: 6. The CDR3 sequence is 15 residues long. CDR3 sequence reads: CSVEGASGNSYEQYF. The CDR3 coding sequence is TGCAGCGTTGAGGGGGCTAGCGGGAACTCCTACGAGCAGTACTTC.

The V call is TRBV6-5, the J call TRBJ2-1; TRBD1 might be the D (6 bases). V lost 2 bases and J 6 bases, leaving 17 bases between the germline ends. Germline lookup yields CDR1 MNHEY and CDR2 SVGAGI. The CDR3 covers 16 residues. The CDR3 sequence: CASSYGQGILSNEQFF. Written as DNA, the CDR3 is TGTGCCAGCAGTTACGGTCAGGGGATTTTATCCAATGAGCAGTTCTTC.

The rearrangement joins TRBV28 to TRBJ1-3; TRBD1 is a possible D gene (5 bases). The CDR3 has 14 amino acids. V lost 4 bases and J 4 bases, leaving 11 bases between the germline ends. Germline CDR1 MDHEN, CDR2 SYDVKM. The chain's CDR3 is CASSSGLPGNTIYF. For the CDR3, the DNA is TGTGCCAGCAGTTCAGGGCTTCCAGGAAACACCATATATTTT.

The chain recombines TRBV19 with TRBJ2-2; D unresolved. Germline loops: CDR1 LNHDA, CDR2 SQIVND (reference sequence). Trimming removed 7 bases at V and 1 base at J, with 13 bases between. The CDR3 loop spans 15 amino acids. The CDR3 is CASKSWDENTGELFF. CDR3 DNA sequence: TGTGCCAGTAAGTCTTGGGATGAGAACACCGGGGAGCTGTTTTTT.

J is TRBJ1-2 and V is TRBV5-6; 7 bases are shared with TRBD1. CDR3 length equals 16 residues. Germline values: CDR1 SGHDT, CDR2 YYEEEE. Unmatched junction bases numbered 8, after V lost 2 bases and J lost 1 base. CDR3: CASSLGSAGGNYGYTF. In DNA, the CDR3 is TGTGCCAGCAGCTTAGGATCGGCAGGGGGTAACTATGGCTACACCTTC.